A single sample gave rise to the 8 T cell receptor beta chains below, sequenced in a study of beta chain features in type 1 diabetes. Findings and caveats of the study: There was a moderate but significant shortening of TCRB CDR3s in all four CD4+ subsets of Type 1 diabetes patients.

Antigens for these TCRs are unknown. Reverse transcription of all isolated RNA meant that expressed TCRB transcripts were sequenced. This table comes from immunoSEQ multiplex PCR, and its TCRdb copy is limited to in-frame clones, with some not included. Among hundreds of thousands of clones listed, roughly 13% were seen once. The sample taken for sequencing was naive CD4+ T cells from blood. These receptors were obtained from a man aged 18 to 30 with type 1 diabetes.

This clone was detected a few times. The CDR3 DNA sequence: TGTGCCAGCACTTTTAGTGGCGGGAGGGCAGGGGAGACCCAGTACTTC. Translating it yields CASTFSGGRAGETQYF. The J gene is TRBJ2-5, the V gene TRBV7-2; 9 positions match TRBD2. The CDR3 spans 16 residues. CDR1 and CDR2 from the germline V gene are SGHTA and FQGNSA. J gave up 5 bases and V 7 bases, and 14 bases lay outside the gene matches.

The chain has TRBV5-4 and TRBJ2-2; 9 bases are shared with TRBD2. There are 16 residues in the CDR3. The V and J ends lost 4 bases and 4 bases, in that order; junction bases with no gene match: 8. Per the germline V gene, CDR1 is SGHNT and CDR2 is YYREEE (reference sequence). CDR3 in DNA: TGTGCCAGCAGCCCTCCTAGCGGGGTTCTCACCGGGGAGCTGTTTTTT. Translating gives CASSPPSGVLTGELFF.

This chain uses TRBV9 with TRBJ1-2; the D is unclear. Germline lookup yields CDR1 SGDLS and CDR2 YYNGEE. V was trimmed by 2 bases and J by 4 bases, leaving 12 bases between them. The CDR3 contains 14 residues. CDR3 sequence: CASSVGSDPYGYTF. CDR3 in DNA: TGTGCCAGCAGCGTCGGCTCCGATCCCTATGGCTACACCTTC.

The chain joins TRBV7-9 to TRBJ1-5; D is unclear. There are 13 residues in the CDR3. The ends were cut back, 6 bases at V and 0 bases at J, with 6 bases in the middle. Germline CDR1 is SEHNR and CDR2 is FQNEAQ (reference sequence). CDR3 sequence: CASSGNSNQPQHF. The CDR3 DNA sequence: TGTGCCAGCAGTGGCAATAGCAATCAGCCCCAGCATTTT.

There are a few counts of this clone. The chain joins TRBV7-2 to TRBJ2-7; the match to TRBD1 covers 7 bases. Trimming at V came to 4 bases and at J to 3 bases, leaving 3 bases not matched to a gene. This CDR3 is built from 13 residues. Germline V gene sequence: CDR1 SGHTA, CDR2 FQGNSA. The CDR3 here is CASSSGQLYEQYF. In nucleotides, the CDR3 is TGTGCCAGCAGCTCGGGACAGCTCTACGAGCAGTACTTC. Full variable domain (missing parts from reference TRBV7-2 and TRBJ2-7): GAGVSQSPSNKVTEKGKDVELRCDPISGHTALYWYRQSLGQGLEFLIYFQGNSAPDKSGLPSDRFSAERTGGSVSTLTIQRTQQEDSAVYLCASSSGQLYEQYFGPGTRLTVT.

In its sample, this clone was seen a few times. V usage is TRBV14 and J usage is TRBJ2-1; D gene ambiguous. CDR1 and CDR2 from the germline V gene are SGHDN and FVKESK. Deletions cut 0 bases from V and 7 bases from J, with 16 bases between. The CDR3 has 16 residues. In DNA, the CDR3 is TGTGCCAGCAGCCAAGAAGCCCAATTTCTAGTGAATGAGCAGTTCTTC. The encoded protein is CASSQEAQFLVNEQFF.

V and J are TRBV11-2 and TRBJ2-6, with unresolved D. The V end was cut by 4 bases, the J end by 4 bases, with 11 bases between. The CDR3 extends over 15 amino acids. Germline loops: CDR1 SGHAT, CDR2 FQNNGV. The CDR3 spells CASSSPTAGANVLTF. CDR3 DNA sequence: TGTGCCAGCAGCTCGCCCACCGCCGGGGCCAACGTCCTGACTTTC.

The gene calls are TRBV15 and TRBJ2-7; 7 bases match TRBD1. The junction had 13 bases not matched to a gene; V was cut back by 5 bases and J by 3 bases. Germline V gives CDR1 LNHNV, CDR2 YYDKDF (reference sequence). The CDR3 contains 16 residues. The CDR3 DNA sequence: TGTGCCACCAGCGGACTCCCCTCGGCAGGGGGCTACGAGCAGTACTTC. As protein: CATSGLPSAGGYEQYF.